Below, 15 T cell receptor beta chains from the same sample are listed, as sequenced in a study of graft-versus-host responses after intestinal transplantation. Antigens of these TCRs are unknown. Sequencing was performed with immunoSEQ multiplex PCR; in TCRdb, only in-frame clones are kept and a portion is missing. The sample records about 89,000 clones, roughly nine tenths being singletons. Sequencing used unstimulated CD4+ T cells sorted from spleen or lymph node cells, obtained before intestinal transplant. All receptors derive from a human donor who received an intestinal transplant.

V and J are TRBV20-1 and TRBJ1-2; 7 nucleotides agree with TRBD1. V trimming: 5 bases; J trimming: 4 bases; junction bases outside the gene matches: 1. CDR1 and CDR2 (germline): DFQATT, SNEGSKA (reference sequence). This CDR3 has 11 amino acids. Here the CDR3 DNA reads TGCAGTGCTGGGACAGCCTATGGCTACACCTTC. Translation: CSAGTAYGYTF.

The V call is TRBV4-1, the J call TRBJ1-1, with D possibly matching TRBD1 (6 bases). V lost 2 bases and J 0 bases, leaving 16 bases between the germline ends. The CDR3 runs 17 residues. Germline V gene sequence: CDR1 MGHRA, CDR2 YSYEKL. CDR3 sequence reads: CASSQLGAAALNTEAFF. CDR3 nucleotide sequence: TGCGCCAGCAGCCAACTGGGGGCCGCAGCCTTGAACACTGAAGCTTTCTTT.

The rearrangement uses TRBV18 and TRBJ1-5, with a weak D call TRBD1 (6 bases). CDR3 length: 14 residues. In germline, CDR1 is KGHSH, CDR2 LQKENI. The V and J ends lost 5 bases and 4 bases respectively, with 12 bases between them. This chain's CDR3 is CASSLQGGNQPQHF. The CDR3 coding sequence is TGTGCCAGCTCATTACAGGGCGGGAATCAGCCCCAGCATTTT. Together with reference TRBV18 and TRBJ1-5, the CDR3 gives the full variable domain: NAGVMQNPRHLVRRRGQEARLRCSPMKGHSHVYWYRQLPEEGLKFMVYLQKENIIDESGMPKERFSAEFPKEGPSILRIQQVVRGDSAAYFCASSLQGGNQPQHFGDGTRLSIL.

The chain employs TRBV5-4 and TRBJ2-3; D is unclear. Germline lookup yields CDR1 SGHNT and CDR2 YYREEE (reference sequence). Trimming took off 4 bases at V and 2 bases at J, with 5 bases between the two ends. The CDR3 is 12 amino acids. CDR3 loop: CASSPNTDTQYF. DNA for the CDR3: TGTGCCAGCAGCCCCAACACAGATACGCAGTATTTT.

In its sample, this clone was seen once. This rearrangement joins TRBV7-9 to TRBJ2-6; a possible D gene is TRBD1 (5 bases). Germline values: CDR1 SEHNR, CDR2 FQNEAQ (reference sequence). Trimming removed 5 bases at V and 1 base at J, with 15 bases between. This CDR3 contains 17 residues. CDR3 residues: CASSRTLSGSGANVLTF. In DNA, the CDR3 is TGTGCCAGCAGCCGGACACTTTCAGGGTCTGGGGCCAACGTCCTGACTTTC.

This sequence joins TRBV7-2 and TRBJ1-1, with D possibly being TRBD1 (6 bases). The CDR3 has 15 amino acids. V lost 3 bases and J 1 base, leaving 12 bases between the germline ends. Per the germline V gene, CDR1 is SGHTA and CDR2 is FQGNSA. CDR3 region: CASSLSGHKNTEAFF. The CDR3 nucleotides are TGTGCCAGCAGCTTGTCGGGACACAAGAACACTGAAGCTTTCTTT.

This clone has a single count. The chain links TRBV30 to TRBJ1-2; TRBD1 agrees at 8 bases. This CDR3 has 13 residues. With V trimmed by 3 bases and J by 5 bases, 5 bases remained unmatched. From germline, CDR1 is GTSNPN and CDR2 SVGIG (reference sequence). The CDR3: CAWSLDREYGYTF. CDR3 coding DNA: TGTGCCTGGAGCCTGGACAGGGAGTATGGCTACACCTTC.

The chain has TRBV19 and TRBJ1-5; D gene uncertain. Germline loops: CDR1 LNHDA, CDR2 SQIVND (reference sequence). Trimming shortened V by 3 bases and J by 1 base, and 10 bases separated the two germline ends. This CDR3 spans 15 amino acids. CDR3 bases: TGTGCCAGTAGTATTAAGGACTCGAGCAATCAGCCCCAGCATTTT. This codes for CASSIKDSSNQPQHF.

The gene calls are TRBV4-1 and TRBJ1-1; TRBD1 aligns across 7 bases. This CDR3 comprises 17 residues. Germline V gene lookup returns CDR1 MGHRA and CDR2 YSYEKL. Losses at the gene ends were 4 bases for V and 0 bases for J; bases not matched to a gene: 11. Here the CDR3 reads CASSPRDRGNLNTEAFF. DNA of the CDR3: TGCGCCAGCAGCCCCCGGGACAGAGGAAACTTGAACACTGAAGCTTTCTTT.

The chain employs TRBV6-6 and TRBJ1-5; 8 bases are a match to TRBD1. The CDR3 is made up of 15 amino acids. Per germline, CDR1 MNHNY and CDR2 SVGAGI (reference sequence). J lost 1 base, V lost 5 bases, and 4 bases had no gene match. This chain's CDR3 is CASSKDRVSNQPQHF. As DNA, the CDR3 is TGTGCCAGCAGTAAGGACAGGGTGAGCAATCAGCCCCAGCATTTT.

The J gene is TRBJ1-6, the V gene TRBV19, with a possible D match to TRBD1 (5 bases). The CDR3 loop spans 13 amino acids. From germline, CDR1 is LNHDA and CDR2 SQIVND (reference sequence). Trimming removed 5 bases from V and 14 bases from J, with 16 bases in between. The CDR3 here is CASSESRAAALHF. CDR3 in DNA: TGTGCCAGTAGTGAAAGCAGGGCCGCCGCCCTCCACTTT.

The gene calls are TRBV5-1 and TRBJ1-1, with 9 bases lining up with TRBD1. Germline V CDR1 and CDR2: SGHRS, YFSETQ. This CDR3 has 16 amino acids. Germline trimming cut 0 bases from V and 6 bases from J; bases unmatched to any gene: 9. CDR3 amino acids: CASSLELMGQGAEAFF. The CDR3, as DNA: TGCGCCAGCAGCTTGGAACTAATGGGACAGGGTGCTGAAGCTTTCTTT.

This clone was detected only a few times. The chain combines TRBV5-6 with TRBJ2-7, with TRBD1 matching over 8 bases. The CDR3 has 13 amino acids. Losses at the gene ends were 4 bases for V and 3 bases for J; bases not matched to a gene: 3. Germline CDR1 reads SGHDT; CDR2 reads YYEEEE. CDR3 region: CASSPDRDYEQYF. CDR3 sequence (DNA): TGTGCCAGCAGCCCGGACAGGGACTACGAGCAGTACTTC.

DNA for the CDR3: TGTGCCAGCAGTTTGGGACAGAATAGCAATCAGCCCCAGCATTTT. It specifies CASSLGQNSNQPQHF. This sequence joins TRBV6-5 and TRBJ1-5, with 7 bases identical to TRBD1. Per germline, CDR1 MNHEY and CDR2 SVGAGI. The CDR3 totals 15 residues. Trimming cost V 4 bases and J 0 bases; bases outside gene matches: 3.

The V and J genes are TRBV7-8 and TRBJ1-2; D is possibly TRBD1 (6 bases). Looked up from germline, CDR1 is SGHVS and CDR2 is FQNEAQ. Trimming pared 3 bases from V and 5 bases from J, leaving 13 bases between. This CDR3 is built from 14 residues. CDR3: CASSLQGLEYGYTF. In DNA, the CDR3 is TGTGCCAGCAGCTTGCAGGGGTTGGAGTATGGCTACACCTTC. Variable domain in full (rest from reference TRBV7-8 and TRBJ1-2): GAGVSQSPRYKVAKRGQDVALRCDPISGHVSLFWYQQALGQGPEFLTYFQNEAQLDKSGLPSDRFFAERPEGSVSTLKIQRTQQEDSAVYLCASSLQGLEYGYTFGSGTRLTVV.